These T cell receptor beta chains were read from a single sample in a study of blood T cell repertoires in COVID-19. Data came from immunoSEQ multiplex PCR; TCRdb stores just in-frame clones and leaves some out. The table includes about 11,000 clones, 90% detected once. The source material was peripheral blood. These receptors came from a human donor in a cohort sampled during active COVID-19. Each CDR3 is given with its conserved first and last residue. The order of the fields is J gene, CDR3 length, D gene, clone size, V gene, CDR3 protein, CDR3 DNA. A D gene is named only where the DNA matches it firmly. Size values are once, few and many counts, or a class for expanded clones, and some rows have none.

>TRBJ1-1|16|TRBD1|.|TRBV28
CASSHDRGGMNTEAFF
TGTGCCAGCAGTCACGACAGGGGGGGAATGAACACTGAAGCTTTCTTT
>TRBJ1-2|14|.|once|TRBV25-1
CASSAQGALYGYTF
TGTGCCAGCAGTGCCCAAGGGGCCCTTTATGGCTACACCTTC
>TRBJ2-3|16|TRBD1|.|TRBV30
CAWSDPGQELADTQYF
TGTGCCTGGAGTGACCCGGGACAGGAGCTGGCAGATACGCAGTATTTT
>TRBJ2-7|13|.|.|TRBV3-1/TRBV3-2
CASSHAGSGEQYF
TGTGCCAGCAGCCATGCGGGGTCGGGCGAGCAGTACTTC
>TRBJ1-4|17|.|.|TRBV4-1
CASSHAGAGETNEKLFF
TGCGCCAGCAGCCACGCAGGGGCGGGCGAGACTAATGAAAAACTGTTTTTT
>TRBJ1-6|13|.|.|TRBV10-2
CASSPRVATPLHF
TGCGCCAGCAGTCCCCGGGTGGCAACACCCCTCCACTTT
>TRBJ1-1|15|.|.|TRBV7-2
CASSPLAGMNTEAFF
TGTGCCAGCAGCCCCCTTGCGGGTATGAACACTGAAGCTTTCTTT
>TRBJ1-4|15|.|few|TRBV19
CASSPTSDSTEKLFF
TGTGCCAGTAGTCCAACCTCCGACAGTACCGAAAAACTGTTTTTT
>TRBJ1-2|15|TRBD1|.|TRBV3-1/TRBV3-2
CASRQRQGADNGYTF
TGTGCCAGCAGGCAACGACAGGGGGCGGACAATGGCTACACCTTC
>TRBJ1-2|16|TRBD1|.|TRBV7-9
CASSKTTTGRRVGYTF
TGTGCCAGCAGCAAAACGACGACAGGGCGTAGGGTTGGCTACACCTTC
>TRBJ1-2|14|TRBD1|.|TRBV15
CATSRGQPGDGYTF
TGTGCCACCAGCAGGGGACAGCCGGGGGATGGCTACACCTTC
>TRBJ2-4|19|.|.|TRBV19
CASSISPPDRRLAKNIQYF
TGTGCCAGTAGTATATCCCCCCCAGACAGGCGCCTAGCCAAAAACATTCAGTACTTC
>TRBJ1-4|15|.|.|TRBV6-5
CASTLRAGRNEKLFF
TGTGCCAGCACCCTAAGGGCAGGGAGGAATGAAAAACTGTTTTTT
>TRBJ2-3|15|.|once|TRBV4-3
CASSPRTVNTDTQYF
TGCGCCAGCAGCCCCAGGACAGTAAACACAGATACGCAGTATTTT
>TRBJ2-4|15|TRBD1|.|TRBV30
CAWSRQGVTKNIQYF
TGTGCCTGGAGTCGGCAGGGGGTGACCAAAAACATTCAGTACTTC
>TRBJ1-1|14|.|.|TRBV6-1
CASSESLRYTEAFF
TGTGCCAGCAGTGAATCCCTCCGGTACACTGAAGCTTTCTTT
>TRBJ1-5|15|TRBD1|.|TRBV4-3
CASSQSGTGDQPQHF
TGCGCCAGCAGCCAAAGTGGGACAGGGGACCAGCCCCAGCATTTT
>TRBJ2-7|15|.|.|TRBV6-5
CASSYSLEGSYEQYF
TGTGCCAGCAGTTACTCGCTCGAGGGCTCCTACGAGCAGTACTTC
>TRBJ2-1|19|.|.|TRBV13
CASSLTGLAYKTSYNEQFF
TGTGCCAGCAGCTTAACGGGTCTAGCCTACAAAACATCCTACAATGAGCAGTTCTTC
>TRBJ1-2|16|TRBD1|.|TRBV30
CAWSVPQGVSNYGYTF
TGTGCCTGGAGTGTCCCCCAGGGGGTATCTAACTATGGCTACACCTTC
>TRBJ1-1|13|.|.|TRBV5-1
CASSFLLNTEAFF
TGCGCCAGCAGCTTTCTTCTAAACACTGAAGCTTTCTTT
>TRBJ1-1|14|TRBD1|.|TRBV28
CASSLWAGGTEAFF
TGTGCCAGCAGTTTATGGGCAGGGGGAACTGAAGCTTTCTTT
>TRBJ1-6|14|TRBD1|.|TRBV18
CASSPGQAASPLHF
TGTGCCAGCTCACCAGGACAGGCGGCCTCACCCCTCCACTTT
>TRBJ2-5|17|TRBD2|.|TRBV28
CASLPIGEGGPEETQYF
TGTGCCAGCTTACCCATCGGGGAGGGAGGACCCGAAGAGACCCAGTACTTC
>TRBJ1-2|13|TRBD1|few|TRBV6-5
CASSRDRGYGYTF
TGTGCCAGCAGCCGGGACAGGGGCTATGGCTACACCTTC
>TRBJ2-1|18|TRBD1|.|TRBV14
CASSQNPRGQGTRNEQFF
TGTGCCAGCAGCCAAAATCCTAGAGGACAGGGGACGAGAAATGAGCAGTTCTTC
>TRBJ1-3|15|.|.|TRBV10-3
CAISEQGYSGNTIYF
TGTGCCATCAGTGAGCAGGGGTACTCTGGAAACACCATATATTTT
>TRBJ2-5|16|TRBD2|.|TRBV3-1/TRBV3-2
CASSGRRGGWEETQYF
TGTGCCAGCAGCGGAAGAAGGGGAGGGTGGGAAGAGACCCAGTACTTC
>TRBJ2-3|15|TRBD2|.|TRBV7-2
CASTPSGGTLDTQYF
TGTGCCAGCACCCCCTCGGGGGGGACTCTAGATACGCAGTATTTT
>TRBJ2-7|16|TRBD2|.|TRBV19
CASRRLAGGLIGEQYF
TGTGCCAGTAGAAGACTAGCGGGGGGGTTGATTGGGGAGCAGTACTTC
>TRBJ1-5|15|.|.|TRBV6-1
CASSEFPWGTKPQHF
TGTGCCAGCAGTGAATTCCCGTGGGGGACTAAGCCCCAGCATTTT
>TRBJ1-1|15|.|.|TRBV3-1/TRBV3-2
CASSQTTGMNTEAFF
TGTGCCAGCAGCCAAACCACAGGGATGAACACTGAAGCTTTCTTT
>TRBJ2-3|15|.|.|TRBV9
CASSVMGISADTQYF
TGTGCCAGCAGCGTAATGGGGATTAGCGCAGATACGCAGTATTTT
>TRBJ1-3|16|.|.|TRBV2
CASSAPTDNSGNTIYF
TGTGCCAGCAGCGCCCCGACCGACAACTCTGGAAACACCATATATTTT
>TRBJ2-7|13|.|few|TRBV18
CASSGGGEDEQYF
TGTGCCAGCTCAGGCGGGGGCGAGGACGAGCAGTACTTC
>TRBJ2-2|14|.|.|TRBV9
CASSTDWNTGELFF
TGTGCCAGCAGCACTGACTGGAACACCGGGGAGCTGTTTTTT